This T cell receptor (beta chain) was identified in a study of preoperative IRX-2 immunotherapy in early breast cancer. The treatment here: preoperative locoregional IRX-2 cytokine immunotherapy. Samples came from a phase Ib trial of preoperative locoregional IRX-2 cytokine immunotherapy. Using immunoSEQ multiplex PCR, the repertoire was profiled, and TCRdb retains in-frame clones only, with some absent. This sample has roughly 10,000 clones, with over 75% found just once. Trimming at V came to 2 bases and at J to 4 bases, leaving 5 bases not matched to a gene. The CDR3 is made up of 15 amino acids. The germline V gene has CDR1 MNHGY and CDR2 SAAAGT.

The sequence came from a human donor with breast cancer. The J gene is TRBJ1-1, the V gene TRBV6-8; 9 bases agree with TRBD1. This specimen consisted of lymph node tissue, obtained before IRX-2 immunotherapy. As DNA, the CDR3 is TGTGCCAGCAGTTACGCCGGACAGGGGAGCACTGAAGCTTTCTTT. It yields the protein CASSYAGQGSTEAFF.